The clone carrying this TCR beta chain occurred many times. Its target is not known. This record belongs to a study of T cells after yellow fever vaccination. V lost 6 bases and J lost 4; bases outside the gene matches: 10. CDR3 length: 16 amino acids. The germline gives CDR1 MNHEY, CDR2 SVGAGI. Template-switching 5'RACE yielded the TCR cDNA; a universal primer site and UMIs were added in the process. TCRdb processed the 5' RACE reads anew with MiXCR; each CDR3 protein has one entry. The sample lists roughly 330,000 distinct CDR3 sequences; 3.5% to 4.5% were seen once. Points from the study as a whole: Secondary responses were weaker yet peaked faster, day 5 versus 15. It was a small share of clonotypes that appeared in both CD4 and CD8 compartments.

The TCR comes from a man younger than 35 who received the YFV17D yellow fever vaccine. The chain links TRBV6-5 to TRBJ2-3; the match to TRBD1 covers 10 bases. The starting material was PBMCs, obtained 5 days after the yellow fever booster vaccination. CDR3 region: CASRLVWTGGSDTQYF. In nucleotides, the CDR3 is TGTGCCAGCAGACTGGTATGGACAGGGGGGTCAGATACGCAGTATTTT.